The 27 T cell receptor beta chains listed next were all sequenced from one sample in a study of T cell repertoires in cytomegalovirus infection. These TCRs are of unknown antigen specificity. In TCRdb, the reads were re-called with MiXCR into one record per CDR3 protein. The sample carries fewer than 1,000,000 distinct CDR3 sequences, approximately 30% recorded once. Sequencing used cultured CD8+ T cells from PBMCs, obtained from culture after CMV antigen stimulation. These receptors were obtained from a human donor in good health (CMV status not recorded). Some clones in this sample may be carry-over from other donors' samples.

This clonotype has a handful of counts. The rearrangement joins TRBV29-1 to TRBJ1-2; TRBD1 agrees at 9 bases. The germline V gene encodes CDR1 SQVTM and CDR2 ANQGSEA. The CDR3 is 13 residues long. The trim removed 7 bases at V and 10 bases at J, leaving 13 bases unmatched. The CDR3 here is CSAYTGGQRFYTF. The CDR3 coding sequence is TGCAGCGCCTATACAGGGGGCCAGAGATTCTACACCTTC.

This clonotype was observed at least ten times. J is TRBJ2-5 and V is TRBV6-5; 15 positions match TRBD2. The length of the CDR3 is 17 residues. CDR1 MNHEY and CDR2 SVGAGI come from the germline V gene. V lost 2 bases, J lost 5 bases, and 6 bases stayed unmatched. CDR3 residues: CASSYGTSGGIGETQYF. CDR3 nucleotides: TGTGCCAGCAGTTACGGGACTAGCGGGGGGATAGGCGAGACCCAGTACTTC.

This clonotype has a count of ten or more. The CDR3 is CASSPRGGQGRNEQFF. The CDR3 bases are TGTGCCAGCAGCCCCCGAGGGGGACAGGGAAGGAATGAGCAGTTCTTC. The chain recombines TRBV7-6 with TRBJ2-1; 9 nucleotides line up with TRBD1. The junction had 12 bases not matched to a gene; V was cut back by 5 bases and J by 7 bases. The CDR3 has 16 amino acids. Germline CDR1 is SGHVS and CDR2 is FNYEAQ.

This clonotype was seen only a few times. V is TRBV7-9 and J is TRBJ2-7, with D unresolved. Between the trimmed V and J ends, which lost 4 bases and 3 bases, there was a span of 10 bases. CDR1 and CDR2 (germline): SEHNR, FQNEAQ (reference sequence). This CDR3 region has 13 residues. The CDR3 sequence: CASSSDNYYEQYV. The CDR3, as DNA: TGTGCCAGCAGCTCCGACAACTACTACGAGCAGTACGTC.

This clonotype was observed a handful of times. The chain links TRBV9 to TRBJ2-1; 13 nucleotides align to TRBD2. Trimming cost V 4 bases and J 8 bases; bases outside gene matches: 15. Per the germline V gene, CDR1 is SGDLS and CDR2 is YYNGEE. The length of the CDR3 is 18 residues. The CDR3 DNA sequence: TGTGCCAGCAGCACCGCCGGGACTAGCGGGGACCGGATCGATGAGCAGTTCTTC. It specifies CASSTAGTSGDRIDEQFF.

Only a few counts were recorded for this clonotype. This chain joins TRBV28 and TRBJ1-5; D is perhaps TRBD1 (6 bases). The CDR3 consists of 16 residues. Trimming cost V 7 bases and J 2 bases, with 18 bases left between them. The germline V gene has CDR1 MDHEN and CDR2 SYDVKM. CDR3 protein: CASTFWTARGNQPQHF. In DNA form, the CDR3 reads TGTGCCAGCACTTTCTGGACAGCCAGAGGCAATCAGCCCCAGCATTTT.

J is TRBJ2-3 and V is TRBV6-5, with 9 bases fitting TRBD2. Unmatched junction bases numbered 7, after V lost 5 bases and J lost 4 bases. The CDR3 length is 15 residues. From germline, CDR1 is MNHEY and CDR2 SVGAGI. This CDR3 reads CASSRLAGDSDTQYF. CDR3 DNA sequence: TGTGCCAGCAGTCGATTAGCGGGGGACTCAGATACGCAGTATTTT.

V usage is TRBV7-9 and J usage is TRBJ1-1; unclear D gene. The V and J ends lost 6 bases and 11 bases respectively, with 13 bases between them. In germline, CDR1 is SEHNR, CDR2 FQNEAQ (reference sequence). This CDR3 region has 11 residues. CDR3 sequence (DNA): TGTGCCAGCAGATCATTCCCCGGGGCTTTCTTT. Protein sequence: CASRSFPGAFF.

V is TRBV28 and J is TRBJ2-7; 8 bases align to TRBD1. J gave up 2 bases and V 2 bases, and 5 bases lay outside the gene matches. From germline, CDR1 is MDHEN and CDR2 SYDVKM. The CDR3 loop spans 15 amino acids. CDR3 loop: CASSLNRGKPYEQYV. The CDR3 DNA reads as TGTGCCAGCAGTTTAAACAGGGGGAAACCCTACGAGCAGTACGTC.

Note on this clonotype: This may be a read error, as it is one base from a much larger clone. V and J are TRBV7-2 and TRBJ2-7; 9 bases match TRBD2. Germline CDR1 SGHTA, CDR2 FQGNSA. CDR3 length: 15 residues. The CDR3 coding sequence is TGTGCCAGCAGCCCCACGACTAGCGGTTTCTACGAGCAGTTCGTC. This sequence encodes CASSPTTSGFYEQFV.

This rearrangement joins TRBV7-9 to TRBJ2-7; weak D call: TRBD1 (6 bases). The CDR3 has 13 amino acids. Looked up from germline, CDR1 is SEHNR and CDR2 is FQNEAQ (reference sequence). CDR3 protein: CVSSITGFYEQYV. The CDR3 DNA reads TGTGTCAGCAGTATAACAGGGTTCTACGAGCAGTACGTC.

Turning to this clonotype: One end of the junction does not line up with germline, which may come from a read error. The chain combines TRBV6-8 with TRBJ1-2; the D gene is possibly TRBD1 (5 bases). The germline V gene has CDR1 MNHGY and CDR2 SAAAGT. The CDR3 totals 17 residues. Here the CDR3 DNA reads TGTACCAGCAGTTACGGGCTGGCGGGGGAGCCGAGCTATGGCTACACCTTC. It translates to CTSSYGLAGEPSYGYTF.

The table lists this clonotype with a few counts. The chain links TRBV4-1 to TRBJ1-1; D is perhaps TRBD1 (6 bases). The CDR3 covers 16 residues. Germline CDR1 MGHRA, CDR2 YSYEKL. V gave up 7 bases and J gave up 3 bases, with 21 bases separating them. This CDR3 is CASTLGGLPTDTEAFF. CDR3 in DNA: TGCGCCAGCACCTTAGGGGGGCTCCCGACGGACACTGAAGCTTTCTTT.

This chain uses TRBV7-3 with TRBJ1-2; D may be TRBD1 (6 bases). Germline assignment: CDR1 SGHTA and CDR2 FQGTGA. CDR3 length equals 15 residues. V dropped 3 bases and J dropped 8 bases, with 19 bases sitting between them. CDR3 region: CASSFSGGGGRGYTF. The CDR3 DNA reads as TGTGCCAGCAGCTTTTCAGGCGGGGGCGGAAGGGGCTACACCTTC.

This clonotype was observed many times. The rearrangement uses TRBV6-1 and TRBJ2-7; D is undetermined. Trimming cost V 6 bases and J 3 bases, with 12 bases left between them. CDR1 is MNHNS and CDR2 is SASEGT in the germline V gene. The CDR3 is 13 residues long. CDR3 sequence: CASRPISHYEQYF. The CDR3 DNA follows: TGTGCCAGCAGACCGATTTCCCACTACGAGCAGTACTTC.

This clonotype was observed many times. The V call is TRBV7-9, the J call TRBJ2-3; possibly TRBD1 for D (6 bases). V gave up 5 bases and J gave up 0 bases, with 15 bases separating them. This CDR3 contains 16 residues. The germline V gene encodes CDR1 SEHNR and CDR2 FQNEAQ (reference sequence). The CDR3 sequence is CASSPRSGASTDTQYF. CDR3 nucleotide sequence: TGTGCCAGCAGCCCCCGTTCAGGGGCTAGCACAGATACGCAGTATTTT.

The chain employs TRBV6-1 and TRBJ1-2; no clear D. V was pared by 9 bases and J by 10 bases, with 21 bases between. This CDR3 contains 13 residues. Germline V lookup: CDR1 MNHNS, CDR2 SASEGT. CDR3 residues: CASRPTYKGFYTF. The DNA of the CDR3 is TGTGCCAGTAGACCCACGTATAAGGGCTTCTACACCTTC.

There are a few counts of this clonotype. The chain has TRBV7-9 and TRBJ2-7; possible D gene TRBD1, 6 bases. The CDR3 length is 15 residues. Germline CDR1 reads SEHNR; CDR2 reads FQNEAQ (reference sequence). Trimming removed 4 bases at V and 0 bases at J, with 13 bases between. DNA of the CDR3: TGTGCCAGCAGCTACCGGACAGATCTCTCCTACGAGCAGTACTTC. This gives the protein CASSYRTDLSYEQYF.

Details on this clonotype: This may be a read error: a much more frequent sequence differs by one nucleotide. It is unclear where the CDR3 begins or ends on the DNA, so no DNA is shown, and the CDR3 is as TCRdb lists it. The rearrangement uses TRBV7-2 and TRBJ1-4; the table gives TRBD1 as D, unverified against the DNA. From germline, CDR1 is SGHTA and CDR2 FQGNSA. The CDR3 totals 13 residues, both ends included. CDR3 loop: CASSFRGRENLFF.

The chain links TRBV20-1 to TRBJ1-1; no firm D call. This CDR3 spans 14 amino acids. Germline values: CDR1 DFQATT, CDR2 SNEGSKA (reference sequence). The V and J ends lost 0 bases and 10 bases respectively, with 18 bases between them. CDR3 sequence reads: CSAREGRLTDVAFF. CDR3 in DNA: TGCAGTGCTAGAGAAGGACGCCTCACTGACGTAGCTTTCTTT.

This clonotype turned up a few times. This sequence joins TRBV4-3 and TRBJ1-6; D gene unclear. Trimming stripped 0 bases from V and 9 bases from J, with 9 bases between. From germline, CDR1 is LGHNA and CDR2 YSLEER. The CDR3 has 14 amino acids. The CDR3 is CASSQEDYGSPLHF. DNA of the CDR3: TGCGCCAGCAGCCAAGAGGATTACGGTTCACCCCTCCACTTT.

This clonotype was recorded once. This rearrangement joins TRBV4-3 to TRBJ2-1; D not resolved. CDR3 length: 16 amino acids. Germline lookup yields CDR1 LGHNA and CDR2 YSLEER. V was trimmed by 0 bases and J by 2 bases, leaving 11 bases between them. The DNA of the CDR3 is TGCGCCAGCAGCCAAGAGGGCAGCGACACCTACAATGAGCAGTTCTTC. Amino acids: CASSQEGSDTYNEQFF.

CDR3 sequence (DNA): TGTGCCAGCAGCTTTACGAGGGGCGAGACCCAGTACTTC. Amino acid sequence: CASSFTRGETQYF. V is TRBV7-9 and J is TRBJ2-5; D may match TRBD1 or TRBD2 (5 bases each). The CDR3 sequence is 13 residues long. Trimming stripped 3 bases from V and 5 bases from J, with 10 bases between. The germline V gene encodes CDR1 SEHNR and CDR2 FQNEAQ (reference sequence).

A few counts support this clonotype. The chain links TRBV5-6 to TRBJ2-1, with TRBD2 as a possible D gene (5 bases). This CDR3 spans 13 amino acids. The germline gives CDR1 SGHDT, CDR2 YYEEEE. The CDR3 sequence: CATQGLPYNEQFF. DNA for the CDR3: TGTGCGACCCAAGGACTCCCCTACAATGAGCAGTTCTTC.

In regard to this clonotype: One base away lies a much larger clone, so this may be a sequencing read error. The chain links TRBV3-1 to TRBJ1-1; no definite D call. Trimming removed 4 bases at V and 8 bases at J, with 14 bases between. Germline CDR1 LGHDT, CDR2 YNNKEL (reference sequence). CDR3 length equals 13 residues. As DNA, the CDR3 is TGTGCCAGCAGCCGAGATCCGGCTGGAGAAGCTTTCTTT. Amino acid sequence: CASSRDPAGEAFF.

This clonotype was detected many times. V and J are TRBV7-2 and TRBJ1-5; D is unclear. Germline CDR1 and CDR2: SGHTA and FQGNSA. Trimming left V 0 bases short and J 6 bases short, with 9 bases between. The CDR3 runs to 14 residues. CDR3 protein: CASSLAPMGQPQHF. In DNA, the CDR3 is TGTGCCAGCAGCTTAGCCCCAATGGGTCAGCCCCAGCATTTT.

The V call is TRBV6-6, the J call TRBJ1-1, with unresolved D. In germline, CDR1 is MNHNY, CDR2 SVGAGI (reference sequence). The CDR3 loop spans 14 amino acids. Trimming left V 4 bases short and J 1 base short, with 10 bases between. This CDR3 is CASSWQAKNTEAFF. The CDR3 DNA follows: TGTGCCAGCAGTTGGCAGGCCAAGAACACTGAAGCTTTCTTT.